A few counts support the clone carrying this T cell receptor beta chain. The CDR3 extends over 15 amino acids. V shed 5 bases and J shed 1 base, with 15 bases lying between them. Germline-derived CDR1 and CDR2 are GTSNPN and SVGIG (reference sequence). The sample belongs to a study of T-cell reconstitution after alpha-beta-depleted transplantation in children. Researchers prepared the TCRbeta library using unique molecular identifiers, the study reports. MiXCR was run by TCRdb on the PCR reads, yielding one entry per CDR3 protein. The table records roughly 500,000 distinct CDR3 sequences, around 12% of them present only once.

The gene calls are TRBV30 and TRBJ1-5; D may be TRBD1 (6 bases). The starting material was PBMCs from the stem cell graft donor, obtained from the stem cell graft. The sequence came from a human donor who donated a stem cell graft to a child with combined immunodeficiency. CDR3 bases: TGTGCCTGGGGTACAGGGTCGGGAAGCAATCAGCCCCAGCATTTT. As protein: CAWGTGSGSNQPQHF.